The rows below give T cell receptor beta chains drawn from one sample of a study of blood T cell repertoires in COVID-19. Using immunoSEQ multiplex PCR, the repertoire was profiled, and TCRdb retains in-frame clones only, with some absent. The data contain over 200,000 clones, about nine tenths of them seen just once; the ten biggest clones take up less than 20%. The source material was PBMCs or T cells enriched from blood (not recorded which). The receptor source for this set is a young man who had recovered from COVID-19. Both conserved end residues are part of each CDR3. A D gene is named only where the DNA matches it firmly. Not all rows give a size; the values are once, few, many and, for expanded clones, a class.

v_gene	d_gene	abundance	j_gene	CDR3nt	CDR3aa
TRBV11-3	-	-	TRBJ2-3	TGTGCCAGCAGCTACACTAGACTGGATACGCAGTATTTT	CASSYTRLDTQYF
TRBV9	-	-	TRBJ1-1	TGTGCCAGCAGCGTAGGGAGTGGGACTGAAGCTTTCTTT	CASSVGSGTEAFF
TRBV27	TRBD1	-	TRBJ1-2	TGTGCCAGCAGTTCCGGTGGCAGGGGGCATGGCTACACCTTC	CASSSGGRGHGYTF
TRBV14	TRBD2	-	TRBJ2-1	TGTGCCAGCAGCCAATTAGAGGGACTAGTGGGGGGTGAGAGCTCCTACAATGAGCAGTTCTTC	CASSQLEGLVGGESSYNEQFF
TRBV9	-	-	TRBJ2-1	TGTGCCAGCAGCCCCGGGTTCGGTGAGCAGTTCTTC	CASSPGFGEQFF
TRBV28	-	-	TRBJ1-1	TGTGCCAGCAGGACTGGGGGGACTGAAGCTTTCTTT	CASRTGGTEAFF
TRBV6-1	TRBD1	-	TRBJ2-7	TGTGCCAGCAGTGAAGGGACAGGATCCTACGAGCAGTACTTC	CASSEGTGSYEQYF
TRBV5-1	TRBD2	-	TRBJ2-1	TGCGCCAGCAGGGTGGGACTAGCGGGGTCTAATGAGCAGTTCTTC	CASRVGLAGSNEQFF
TRBV5-1	-	-	TRBJ2-3	TGCGCCAGCAGCTCAGACGGGGCAGATACGCAGTATTTT	CASSSDGADTQYF
TRBV5-6	TRBD1	-	TRBJ2-7	TGTGCCAGCAGCCAAACACGACGAGGACAGGGGGCGCAGGAGCAGTACTTC	CASSQTRRGQGAQEQYF
TRBV28	-	once	TRBJ1-4	TGTGCCAGCCAATCCGCCCCTACCGAAAAACTGTTTTTT	CASQSAPTEKLFF
TRBV5-1	-	-	TRBJ2-7	TGCGCCAGCAGCTCGGACTATTACGAGCAGTACTTC	CASSSDYYEQYF
TRBV6-5	TRBD1	-	TRBJ1-1	TGTGCCAGCAGTTTTGGACAGGGATACATGAACACTGAAGCTTTCTTT	CASSFGQGYMNTEAFF
TRBV7-9	-	-	TRBJ1-6	TGTGCCAGCAGCCTCCAGACAACCTATAATTCACCCCTCCACTTT	CASSLQTTYNSPLHF
TRBV27	-	-	TRBJ2-7	TGTGCCAGCAGTCTCATCGGACAGCGAAACACCTACGAGCAGTACTTC	CASSLIGQRNTYEQYF
TRBV28	TRBD1	-	TRBJ2-7	TGTGCCAGCAGTTCCGGGACAGGGGGCCCCCTATACGAGCAGTACTTC	CASSSGTGGPLYEQYF
TRBV6-5	-	-	TRBJ1-2	TGTGCCAGCAGTAGGGACGGGAGAAACTATGGCTACACCTTC	CASSRDGRNYGYTF
TRBV2	TRBD2	few	TRBJ2-1	TGTGCCAGCAGTCGAGGACTAGCGGGCTACAATGAGCAGTTCTTC	CASSRGLAGYNEQFF
TRBV19	TRBD1	-	TRBJ1-5	TGTGCCAGTAGCCCTTGGACAGGGACGAATAGCAATCAGCCCCAGCATTTT	CASSPWTGTNSNQPQHF
TRBV18	-	once	TRBJ1-1	TGTGCCAGCTCACCCCAGGGGTCTGATTCTGAAGCTTTCTTT	CASSPQGSDSEAFF
TRBV10-3	-	-	TRBJ1-1	TGTGCCATCAGTGAGTCAGTTCCGCGAGGTGAAGCTTTCTTT	CAISESVPRGEAFF
TRBV5-5	TRBD1	-	TRBJ1-2	TGTGCCAGCAGCTCCAGCACAACAGGGGGCCTCCGAAGTCTCTATGGCTACACCTTC	CASSSSTTGGLRSLYGYTF
TRBV4-2	TRBD2	-	TRBJ2-1	TGTGCCAGCAGCCAAGATCTGACCTCCGGGAGGGCCCGAGGAGAGCAGTTCTTC	CASSQDLTSGRARGEQFF
TRBV19	-	-	TRBJ1-5	TGTGCCAGTAACCCCCAGCGGGGCCATCAGCCCCAGCATTTT	CASNPQRGHQPQHF
TRBV12-3/TRBV12-4	TRBD1	-	TRBJ1-2	TGTGCCAGCAGGCGCAGGGGGTATGGCTACACCTTC	CASRRRGYGYTF
TRBV20-1	TRBD1	-	TRBJ1-4	TGCAGTGCTAGTTTGGGACAGGGGGCGATTTTTGGTGAAAAACTGTTTTTT	CSASLGQGAIFGEKLFF
TRBV4-1	-	-	TRBJ2-7	TGCGCCAGCAGCCAAGTACAAGAAGCGAGTTACGAGCAGTACTTC	CASSQVQEASYEQYF
TRBV4-1	TRBD2	once	TRBJ2-1	TGCGCCAGCAGCCAAGAGCTTGGACTAGCGGCCGTTCCGACTTACAATGAGCAGTTCTTC	CASSQELGLAAVPTYNEQFF
TRBV28	-	once	TRBJ1-4	TGTGCCAGCAGTAAACAGGGAGTGGGTAATGAAAAACTGTTTTTT	CASSKQGVGNEKLFF
TRBV28	TRBD2	-	TRBJ2-7	TGTGCCAGCAGCAAAGCGGGAGCCCCCCCCTACGAGCAGTACTTC	CASSKAGAPPYEQYF
TRBV29-1	TRBD2	-	TRBJ2-1	TGCAGCGTTCAGCGGGGGGGCCAATTGTCTGAGCAGTTCTTC	CSVQRGGQLSEQFF
TRBV5-4	TRBD2	-	TRBJ2-2	TGTGCCAGCAGCTTGAGAAGCGGGGGACCGAACACCGGGGAGCTGTTTTTT	CASSLRSGGPNTGELFF
TRBV10-3	-	-	TRBJ2-7	TGTGCCATCAGTGAGTCGCTTCTAGCTGATTCCTACGAGCAGTACTTC	CAISESLLADSYEQYF
TRBV28	-	-	TRBJ1-4	TGTGCCAGCAGTTTAGGGGGGCAGGGAGGGGCTGGTGAAAAACTGTTTTTT	CASSLGGQGGAGEKLFF
TRBV28	TRBD2	-	TRBJ2-7	TGTGCCAGCAGTTTAAGTCCCGGACTAGTAGGCCTCTACGAGCAGTACTTC	CASSLSPGLVGLYEQYF
TRBV30	-	-	TRBJ2-1	TGTGCCTGGACCCACAGGGATAGGCGGAATGAGCAGTTCTTC	CAWTHRDRRNEQFF
TRBV30	TRBD1	-	TRBJ1-1	TGTGCCTGGAGTGTGGACAGGGGAGGCACTGAAGCTTTCTTT	CAWSVDRGGTEAFF
TRBV7-9	-	-	TRBJ2-1	TGTGCCAGCAGCCCCGGGAATGAGCAGTTCTTC	CASSPGNEQFF
TRBV2	-	few	TRBJ2-7	TGTGCCACCCGAGGACAGTCCTACGAGCAGTACTTC	CATRGQSYEQYF
TRBV28	TRBD1	-	TRBJ2-1	TGTGCCAGCTACAGGGGGAGCTCCTACAATGAGCAGTTCTTC	CASYRGSSYNEQFF
TRBV7-2	-	-	TRBJ2-5	TGTGCCAGCAGCTTGTCGGGATCCTGGGAGACCCAGTACTTC	CASSLSGSWETQYF
TRBV7-2	-	few	TRBJ2-1	TGTGCCAGCAGCCCAGCGGGACACTCCTACAATGAGCAGTTCTTC	CASSPAGHSYNEQFF
TRBV7-2	TRBD2	-	TRBJ2-1	TGTGCCAGCAGCTCCTCCGGACTAGCGTCTTACTCCTACAATGAGCAGTTCTTC	CASSSSGLASYSYNEQFF
TRBV6-5	-	-	TRBJ2-7	TGTGCCAGCAGTTACTCGCTCAGGGGCGTTGGCTACGAGCAGTACTTC	CASSYSLRGVGYEQYF
TRBV7-2	TRBD1	-	TRBJ1-5	TGTGCCAGCAGCTTAGTAGGGACAGGCTATCGGGCCCAGCATTTT	CASSLVGTGYRAQHF
TRBV27	-	-	TRBJ1-5	TGTGCCAGCAGTTTCGGGAGAGGCAATCAGCCCCAGCATTTT	CASSFGRGNQPQHF
TRBV3-1/TRBV3-2	-	-	TRBJ1-5	TGTGCCAGCAGCCTACACAGTCTGGGGCCCCAGCATTTT	CASSLHSLGPQHF
TRBV4-1	TRBD2	-	TRBJ2-3	TGCGCCAGCAGCCAAGAACTAGCGGGGTTAACAGATACGCAGTATTTT	CASSQELAGLTDTQYF
TRBV5-1	TRBD2	-	TRBJ2-7	TGCGCCAGCAGCCAAGGAACCGGCGGGAGGAACTACGAGCAGTACTTC	CASSQGTGGRNYEQYF
TRBV24-1	-	-	TRBJ2-3	TGTGCCACCAGTGGGGGCAGTTATCCAGATACGCAGTATTTT	CATSGGSYPDTQYF
TRBV11-3	-	-	TRBJ2-7	TGTGCCAGCAGCTCCCCTACTAGGGTCTACGAGCAGTACTTC	CASSSPTRVYEQYF
TRBV28	TRBD2	-	TRBJ2-3	TGTGCCAGCAGACCGTCCGAGGGTAGCGGGATGTCAGATACGCAGTATTTT	CASRPSEGSGMSDTQYF
TRBV5-1	TRBD1	-	TRBJ2-7	TGCGCCAGCAGCTCTTACCTGGGGACAGGGGCCTACGAGCAGTACTTC	CASSSYLGTGAYEQYF
TRBV11-2	-	-	TRBJ1-1	TGTGCCAGCAGCCCCTCACTAGTGAACACTGAAGCTTTCTTT	CASSPSLVNTEAFF
TRBV5-3	-	-	TRBJ1-5	TGTGCCAGAAGCTTGGAGGGGCACCAGCCCCAGCATTTT	CARSLEGHQPQHF
TRBV2	-	few	TRBJ1-2	TGTGCCAGCAGTGCCGGCTATGGCTACACCTTC	CASSAGYGYTF
TRBV15	-	-	TRBJ2-6	TGTGCCACCAGCAGAACGAGCTCTGGGGCCAACGTCCTGACTTTC	CATSRTSSGANVLTF
TRBV2	-	-	TRBJ2-3	TGTGCCAGCAGTGAAGGGGGGGACACAGATACGCAGTATTTT	CASSEGGDTDTQYF
TRBV6-5	-	-	TRBJ1-1	TGTGCCAGCAGTTACCCGGGGAGCTGGGAAGCTTTCTTT	CASSYPGSWEAFF